This T cell receptor (beta chain) was sequenced during a study of PD-1 blockade in classical Hodgkin lymphoma (dated by TCRdb to between 2020 and 2021). Regarding the research as a whole: Nivolumab dosing was 3 mg/kg intravenously every 2 weeks, continuing until either disease progression or unacceptable toxicity. To define a peripheral blood immune signature of response to PD-1 blockade in classical Hodgkin lymphoma, the study combined TCR beta sequencing with CyTOF. Study-wide conclusions, independent of this receptor: The study was limited to a single clinical trial cohort, and causes of repertoire differences, possibly disease activity or prior therapy, remained undefined. Baseline diversity similar to that of newly diagnosed patients was observed in trial patients achieving complete response, whereas significantly lower diversity was observed in partial responders and progressors. Lower diversity was seen in patients whose nivolumab began less than 1 year after ASCT, and these patients were left out of later analyses so that immune reconstitution would not confound the results. By C4D1, a significant rise was seen in CD4+ TCR diversity but not in CD8+ TCR diversity (p=0.0027 vs p=0.16), and the rise was most apparent among complete responders (p=0.02). Baseline TCR diversity was reported to be lower in newly diagnosed patients than in healthy donors, and even lower in relapsed/refractory patients.

The Qiagen DNeasy kit was used to extract genomic DNA from unsorted PBMCs and from the negatively selected CD4+ and CD8+ fractions. TCR beta CDR3 regions were subjected to amplification by immunoSEQ multiplex PCR with primers that anneal to V and J segments. A synthetic immune receptor repertoire was used to minimize amplification bias, and any residual bias was removed computationally once sequencing was done. The paper's processing steps were these. Repertoire diversity was quantified as the Shannon entropy index using custom Python scripts. The unsorted, CD4+ and CD8+ repertoires were each analyzed separately, with the exception of combined analyses, where CD4+ and CD8+ sequences were merged in silico. A clone was considered expanded if an increase in frequency of at least 2-fold after treatment relative to C1D1 was found, and a pseudocount of 0.5 was applied to clones undetected at baseline. Clones with 0 or 1 copy at C1D1 were defined as singleton clones, while clones with 2 or more copies were defined as non-singleton clones. Clones expanded in unsorted samples were labelled as CD4+, CD8+ or unknown by matching protein sequences in sorted samples from the same patient. Wilcoxon tests were applied to paired samples to test diversity changes from C1D1 to C4D1. TCRdb took over this immuneACCESS table, retaining in-frame rearrangements with V and J assigned. Such tables are incomplete; in checked studies, under half of the missing clones stem from an unresolved V gene, and the remainder is unexplained. The D gene and trimming were derived from the DNA, and the V and J assignments and clone size from that table. This sample gives about 98,000 clones in total; 92% of them show up just once. The ten largest make up 2.5% to 3% of the sample.

The sample's time point, from its label and the paper: cycle 1 day 1 (C1D1), immediately before nivolumab initiation. All trial patients had relapsed after autologous stem cell transplantation, with cohorts A, B and C differing in prior brentuximab vedotin exposure. A total of around 60 patients with relapsed/refractory classical Hodgkin lymphoma made up the trial cohort, and each patient's best overall response was complete response, partial response or progressive disease. Trial patients were treated with single-agent nivolumab in the multi-cohort phase II CheckMate 205 trial. Best overall response was determined by an independent review committee according to the 2007 International Working Group response criteria. Trial PBMCs were collected just before the start of nivolumab (C1D1) and during therapy at cycle 2 day 1 and cycle 4 day 1. Peripheral blood was collected in 8 mL Vacutainer Cell Preparation Tubes, from which PBMCs were isolated by centrifugation and then cryopreserved.

Regarding this clone: Its recognized antigen is unknown. No base quality values were provided; no much bigger clone lies one nucleotide off.

From cysteine to phenylalanine, the CDR3 is 18 amino acids long. The entry retains the CDR3 DNA only, 54 bases that are in frame from base 1. V is cut by 2 bases and J by 0 bases, and the space between the germline ends is 17 bases. The chain was built from TRBV23-1 and TRBJ1-5; the D gene is not confidently resolved. TRBV23-1 is an ORF, and what it does is uncertain. Specimen: peripheral blood mononuclear cells (PBMCs), collected at baseline. This clonotype originated in a human donor with classical Hodgkin lymphoma. The nucleotides read TGCGCCAGCAGTCAAATTCCGGGAGGAACCGATAGCAATCAGCCCCAGCATTTT. Translated, this gives CASSQIPGGTDSNQPQHF.